The source of this T cell receptor (beta chain) is a study of OX40 agonist ivuxolimab in advanced cancers. Germline V lookup: CDR1 SQVTM, CDR2 ANQGSEA. This CDR3 has 13 residues. Trimming removed 4 bases from V and 0 bases from J, with 9 bases in between. Generated by immunoSEQ multiplex PCR, the TCRdb table keeps only in-frame clones and is missing some. Among approximately 64,000 clones listed, 75% to 85% were seen once. The clonotype was recovered from an adult with an advanced solid tumor such as melanoma, head and neck, liver or kidney cancer. The sequencing here drew on CD4+ or CD8+ T cells sorted from blood, taken in a trial of the OX40 agonist ivuxolimab. The chain couples TRBV29-1 to TRBJ1-1; D uncertain. This chain's CDR3 is CSVAGRLNTEAFF. The CDR3 nucleotides are TGCAGCGTTGCCGGAAGGTTGAACACTGAAGCTTTCTTT.